Below, 14 T cell receptor beta chains from the same sample are listed, as sequenced in a study of cytomegalovirus exposure and HLA in healthy donors (dated by TCRdb to about 2017). The library relied on the immunoSEQ multiplex PCR assay. For the multiplex PCR, a mixture combining 60 forward primers for TCR Vbeta segments and 13 reverse primers for TCR Jbeta segments was used. Sourced from immuneACCESS, this table was stored by TCRdb with only in-frame sequences that have V and J called. A share of the clones is absent; for the studies checked, an unresolved V gene accounts for under half, and the remainder has no known explanation. The sample includes 150,000 to 200,000 clones, with 84% observed a single time. Approximately 0.25% of the sample goes to the ten largest clones. The sequencing input was PBMCs. Receptors were obtained from a boy aged 10-17 years in good health and CMV-seronegative.

The CDR3 bases are TGTGCCAGCAGTCTCATTCGACAGGGGAATCAGCCCCAGCATTTT. It is translated as CASSLIRQGNQPQHF. V gene TRBV28 combines with J gene TRBJ1-5; the match to TRBD1 covers 8 bases. V lost 5 bases, J lost 4 bases, and 7 bases stayed unmatched. The CDR3 runs to 15 residues. Germline CDR1 reads MDHEN; CDR2 reads SYDVKM. The variable domain in full, with the rest retrieved from reference TRBV28 and TRBJ1-5, is DVKVTQSSRYLVKRTGEKVFLECVQDMDHENMFWYRQDPGLGLRLIYFSYDVKMKEKGDIPEGYSVSREKKERFSLILESASTNQTSMYLCASSLIRQGNQPQHFGDGTRLSIL.

This chain connects TRBV4-1 to TRBJ1-6, with D uncertain. The CDR3 contains 17 residues. CDR1 and CDR2 (germline): MGHRA, YSYEKL. V was shortened by 0 bases and J by 2 bases, with 11 bases between the two germline ends. The CDR3 DNA reads as TGCGCCAGCAGCCAAGAGGTTCAGGTTGCCTATAATTCACCCCTCCACTTT. It translates to CASSQEVQVAYNSPLHF.

The chain has TRBV29-1 and TRBJ2-5; tentative D call: TRBD1 (5 bases). V dropped 4 bases and J dropped 4 bases, with 13 bases sitting between them. CDR1 and CDR2 from the germline V gene are SQVTM and ANQGSEA. The CDR3 loop spans 13 amino acids. The CDR3 coding sequence is TGCAGCGTTGGACAGCTATGGGGAGAGACCCAGTACTTC. This encodes CSVGQLWGETQYF.

CDR3 bases: TGCAGTGTGAAGGGAGATCAGCCCCAGCATTTT. Its protein product is CSVKGDQPQHF. The V and J genes are TRBV20-1 and TRBJ1-5; D ambiguous. Germline values: CDR1 DFQATT, CDR2 SNEGSKA (reference sequence). This CDR3 has 11 amino acids. The V end was cut by 7 bases, the J end by 5 bases, with 9 bases between.

The rearrangement links TRBV5-6 to TRBJ2-1, with D uncertain. The CDR3 is 16 residues long. Germline lookup yields CDR1 SGHDT and CDR2 YYEEEE. The V and J ends lost 3 bases and 3 bases respectively, with 16 bases between them. The CDR3 region is CASSSTLARHYNEQFF. Here the CDR3 DNA reads TGTGCCAGCAGCTCCACCCTGGCTAGGCACTACAATGAGCAGTTCTTC.

V usage is TRBV18 and J usage is TRBJ1-2, with D perhaps matching TRBD1 (5 bases). The CDR3 spans 13 residues. Germline lookup yields CDR1 KGHSH and CDR2 LQKENI. Trimming took off 8 bases at V and 4 bases at J, with 14 bases between the two ends. The CDR3 region has the DNA TGTGCCAGCAGGACCTCAGGGCGCTATGGCTACACCTTC. This translates into CASRTSGRYGYTF.

J is TRBJ1-2 and V is TRBV28; D gene unclear. Germline assignment: CDR1 MDHEN and CDR2 SYDVKM. V was pared by 5 bases and J by 8 bases, with 12 bases between. The CDR3 is 12 residues long. The CDR3 spells CASSPHRSGYTF. CDR3 bases: TGTGCCAGCAGTCCCCACAGAAGCGGCTACACCTTC.

The chain combines TRBV4-2 with TRBJ2-1; TRBD2 might be the D (6 bases). Germline CDR1 is LGHNA and CDR2 is YNFKEQ. The CDR3 is made up of 16 amino acids. V gave up 4 bases and J gave up 8 bases, with 21 bases separating them. Written as DNA, the CDR3 is TGTGCCAGCAGCCCCTCGGGCGGGATAGGTTTGGATGAGCAGTTCTTC. This codes for CASSPSGGIGLDEQFF.

This rearrangement joins TRBV7-8 to TRBJ2-2; 7 bases map to TRBD1. Trimming at V came to 5 bases and at J to 4 bases, leaving 7 bases not matched to a gene. CDR3 length equals 15 residues. Looked up from germline, CDR1 is SGHVS and CDR2 is FQNEAQ. This chain's CDR3 is CASSPGDRFTGELFF. DNA of the CDR3: TGTGCCAGCAGCCCCGGGGACAGATTCACCGGGGAGCTGTTTTTT.

The gene calls are TRBV11-2 and TRBJ2-1; 8 nucleotides match TRBD2. The CDR3 consists of 15 residues. Trimming removed 4 bases from V and 2 bases from J; junction bases left unmatched: 4. Germline lookup yields CDR1 SGHAT and CDR2 FQNNGV. CDR3 region: CASSSIAGTYNEQFF. The DNA of the CDR3 is TGTGCCAGCAGCTCCATAGCGGGAACCTACAATGAGCAGTTCTTC.

The chain combines TRBV10-3 with TRBJ2-7, with 7 bases that match TRBD2. Germline V gene sequence: CDR1 ENHRY, CDR2 SYGVKD. V dropped 5 bases and J dropped 3; count of bases not matched to a gene: 7. CDR3 size: 14 residues. The CDR3 sequence is CAISLSSGHYEQYF. The CDR3 DNA follows: TGTGCCATCAGTCTGTCTAGCGGACACTACGAGCAGTACTTC.

The rearrangement uses TRBV27 and TRBJ1-4; TRBD1 matches at 7 bases. J lost 4 bases, V lost 5 bases, and 7 bases had no gene match. Germline assignment: CDR1 MNHEY and CDR2 SMNVEV (reference sequence). The CDR3 extends over 15 amino acids. CDR3 nucleotides: TGTGCCAGCAGTCCCCGGGACAGCTTTAATGAAAAACTGTTTTTT. Its translation: CASSPRDSFNEKLFF.

In its sample, this clone was seen once. The chain has TRBV9 and TRBJ2-7; TRBD2 aligns across 11 bases. J gave up 3 bases and V 2 bases, and 4 bases lay outside the gene matches. This CDR3 has 15 residues. Germline V gene data show CDR1 as SGDLS and CDR2 as YYNGEE. CDR3 loop: CASSVGTSGLYEQYF. CDR3 bases: TGTGCCAGCAGCGTGGGGACTAGCGGACTCTACGAGCAGTACTTC.

This chain's CDR3 is CASSSSFSGRGYGYTF. The CDR3 DNA reads as TGTGCCAGCAGTTCCTCCTTTAGCGGACGGGGCTATGGCTACACCTTC. The chain carries TRBV6-5 and TRBJ1-2; no definite D call. Germline-derived CDR1 and CDR2 are MNHEY and SVGAGI. The V and J ends lost 4 bases and 4 bases respectively, with 19 bases between them. The CDR3 covers 16 residues.